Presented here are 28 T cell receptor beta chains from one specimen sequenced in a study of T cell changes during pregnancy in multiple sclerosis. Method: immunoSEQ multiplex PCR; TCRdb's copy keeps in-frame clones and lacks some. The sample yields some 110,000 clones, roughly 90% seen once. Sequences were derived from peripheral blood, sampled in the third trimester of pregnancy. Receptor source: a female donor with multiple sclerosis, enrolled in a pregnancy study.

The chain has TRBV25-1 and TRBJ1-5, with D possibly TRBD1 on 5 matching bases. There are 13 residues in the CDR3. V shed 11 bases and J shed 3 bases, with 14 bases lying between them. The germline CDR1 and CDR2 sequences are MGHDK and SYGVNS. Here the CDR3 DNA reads TGTGCCTCCACGGGGGGTTACAATCAGCCCCAGCATTTT. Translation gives CASTGGYNQPQHF.

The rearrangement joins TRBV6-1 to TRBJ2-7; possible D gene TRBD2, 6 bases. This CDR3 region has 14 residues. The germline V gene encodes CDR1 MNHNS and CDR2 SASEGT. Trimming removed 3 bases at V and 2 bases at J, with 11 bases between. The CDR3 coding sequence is TGTGCCAGCAGTGATAGCGGATGGACCTACGAGCAGTACTTC. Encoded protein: CASSDSGWTYEQYF.

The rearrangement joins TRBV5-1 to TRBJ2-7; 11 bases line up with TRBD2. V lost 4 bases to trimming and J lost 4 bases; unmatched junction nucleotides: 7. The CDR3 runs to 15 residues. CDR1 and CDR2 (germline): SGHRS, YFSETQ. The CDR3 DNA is TGCGCCAGCAGCCTCGAGGGGACTAGCGGTTACGAGCAGTACTTC. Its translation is CASSLEGTSGYEQYF.

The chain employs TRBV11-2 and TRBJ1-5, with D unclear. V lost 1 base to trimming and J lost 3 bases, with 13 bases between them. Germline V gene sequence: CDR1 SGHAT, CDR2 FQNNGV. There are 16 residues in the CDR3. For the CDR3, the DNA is TGTGCCAGCAGCTTAGCCGCGAGTACCTCCAATCAGCCCCAGCATTTT. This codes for CASSLAASTSNQPQHF.

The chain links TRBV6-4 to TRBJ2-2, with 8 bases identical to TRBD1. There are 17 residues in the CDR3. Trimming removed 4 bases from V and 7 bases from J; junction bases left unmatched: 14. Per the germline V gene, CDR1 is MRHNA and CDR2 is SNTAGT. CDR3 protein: CASSASGQGALSGELFF. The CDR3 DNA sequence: TGTGCCAGCAGTGCTTCAGGGCAGGGGGCACTTAGCGGGGAGCTGTTTTTT.

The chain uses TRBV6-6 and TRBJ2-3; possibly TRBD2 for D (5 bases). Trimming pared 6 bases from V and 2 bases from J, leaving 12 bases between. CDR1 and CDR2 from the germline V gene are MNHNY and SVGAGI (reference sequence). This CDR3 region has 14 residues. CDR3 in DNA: TGTGCCAGCAGCCCCGGACTTACCACAGATACGCAGTATTTT. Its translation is CASSPGLTTDTQYF.

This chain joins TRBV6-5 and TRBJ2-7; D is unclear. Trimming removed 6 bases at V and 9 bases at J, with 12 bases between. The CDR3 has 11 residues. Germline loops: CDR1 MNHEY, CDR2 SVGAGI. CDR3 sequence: CASRSPTRQYF. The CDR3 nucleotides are TGTGCCAGCAGAAGCCCTACGAGGCAGTACTTC.

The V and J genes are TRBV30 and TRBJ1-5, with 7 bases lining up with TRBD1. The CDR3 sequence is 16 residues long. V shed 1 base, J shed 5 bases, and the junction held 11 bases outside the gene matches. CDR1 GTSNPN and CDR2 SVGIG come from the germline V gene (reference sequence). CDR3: CAWSAARGKQDQPQHF. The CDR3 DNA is TGTGCCTGGAGTGCGGCCAGGGGGAAGCAGGATCAGCCCCAGCATTTT. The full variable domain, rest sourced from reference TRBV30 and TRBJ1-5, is SQTIHQWPATLVQPVGSPLSLECTVEGTSNPNLYWYRQAAGRGLQLLFYSVGIGQISSEVPQNLSASRPQDRQFILSSKKLLLSDSGFYLCAWSAARGKQDQPQHFGDGTRLSIL.

Written as DNA, the CDR3 is TGCGCCAGCAGCTTGGCCACGAACAGGCAACTCTTCTATGGCTACACCTTC. Encoded protein: CASSLATNRQLFYGYTF. The chain couples TRBV5-1 to TRBJ1-2, with a weak D call TRBD1 (5 bases). Germline V gives CDR1 SGHRS, CDR2 YFSETQ. V lost 0 bases, J lost 4 bases, and 19 bases lay in between. The CDR3 is made up of 17 amino acids.

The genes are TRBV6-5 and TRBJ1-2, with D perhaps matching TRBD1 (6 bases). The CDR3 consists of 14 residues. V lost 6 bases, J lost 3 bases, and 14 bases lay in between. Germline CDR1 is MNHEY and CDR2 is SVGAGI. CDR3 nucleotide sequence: TGTGCCAGCAGCTCGACAGGATATTACTATGGCTACACCTTC. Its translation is CASSSTGYYYGYTF.

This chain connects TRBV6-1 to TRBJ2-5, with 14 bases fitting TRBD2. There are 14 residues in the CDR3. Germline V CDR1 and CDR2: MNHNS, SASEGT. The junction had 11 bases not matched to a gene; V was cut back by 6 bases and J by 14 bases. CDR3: CASRPGTSGGPLYF. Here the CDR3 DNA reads TGTGCCAGCAGGCCCGGGACTAGCGGGGGCCCCCTATACTTC.

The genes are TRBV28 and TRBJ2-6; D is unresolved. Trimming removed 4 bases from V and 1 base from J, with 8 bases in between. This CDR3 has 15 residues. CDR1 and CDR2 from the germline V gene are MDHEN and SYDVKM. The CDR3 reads CASSSARSGANVLTF. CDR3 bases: TGTGCCAGCAGTTCCGCTAGGTCTGGGGCCAACGTCCTGACTTTC.

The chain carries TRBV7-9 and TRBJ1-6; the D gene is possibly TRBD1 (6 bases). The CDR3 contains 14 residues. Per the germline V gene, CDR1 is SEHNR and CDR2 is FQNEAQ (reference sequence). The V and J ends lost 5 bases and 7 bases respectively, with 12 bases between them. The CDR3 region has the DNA TGTGCCAGCAGCACGGACAGCTGGAATTCACCCCTCCACTTT. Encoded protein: CASSTDSWNSPLHF.

CDR3 bases: TGCGCCAGCCAGACTAGTTCCGGGGAGCTGTTTTTT. Protein sequence: CASQTSSGELFF. The chain has TRBV10-1 and TRBJ2-2, with D possibly matching TRBD2 (6 bases). The length of the CDR3 is 12 residues. Germline V gives CDR1 WNHNN, CDR2 SYGVQD (reference sequence). V was shortened by 8 bases and J by 6 bases, with 10 bases between the two germline ends.

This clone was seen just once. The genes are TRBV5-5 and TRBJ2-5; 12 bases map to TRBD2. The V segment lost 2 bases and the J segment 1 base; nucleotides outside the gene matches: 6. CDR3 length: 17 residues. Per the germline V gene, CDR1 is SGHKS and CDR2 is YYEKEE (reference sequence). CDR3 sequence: CASSFKGTSGSQETQYF. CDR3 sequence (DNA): TGTGCCAGCAGCTTTAAGGGGACTAGCGGGTCCCAAGAGACCCAGTACTTC.

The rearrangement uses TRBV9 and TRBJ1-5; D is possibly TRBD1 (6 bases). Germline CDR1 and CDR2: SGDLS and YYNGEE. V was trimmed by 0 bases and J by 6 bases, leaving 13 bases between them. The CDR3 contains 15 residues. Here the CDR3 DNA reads TGTGCCAGCAGCGTAGAGGACAGTGGAAGTCAGCCCCAGCATTTT. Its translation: CASSVEDSGSQPQHF. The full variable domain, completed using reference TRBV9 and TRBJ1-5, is DSGVTQTPKHLITATGQRVTLRCSPRSGDLSVYWYQQSLDQGLQFLIQYYNGEERAKGNILERFSAQQFPDLHSELNLSSLELGDSALYFCASSVEDSGSQPQHFGDGTRLSIL.

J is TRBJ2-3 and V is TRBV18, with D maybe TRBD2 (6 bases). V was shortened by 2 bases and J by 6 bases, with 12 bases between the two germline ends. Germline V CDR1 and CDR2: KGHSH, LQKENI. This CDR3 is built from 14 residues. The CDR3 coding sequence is TGTGCCAGCTCACCAATCGGGAGTGGGGATACGCAGTATTTT. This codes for CASSPIGSGDTQYF. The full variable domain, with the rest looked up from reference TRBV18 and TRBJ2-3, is NAGVMQNPRHLVRRRGQEARLRCSPMKGHSHVYWYRQLPEEGLKFMVYLQKENIIDESGMPKERFSAEFPKEGPSILRIQQVVRGDSAAYFCASSPIGSGDTQYFGPGTRLTVL.

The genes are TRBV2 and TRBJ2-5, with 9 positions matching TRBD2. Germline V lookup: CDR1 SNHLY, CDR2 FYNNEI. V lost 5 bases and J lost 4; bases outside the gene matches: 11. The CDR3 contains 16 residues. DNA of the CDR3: TGTGCCAGCAGTATATTAGCGGGGGCGAGGACAGAGACCCAGTACTTC. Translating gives CASSILAGARTETQYF.

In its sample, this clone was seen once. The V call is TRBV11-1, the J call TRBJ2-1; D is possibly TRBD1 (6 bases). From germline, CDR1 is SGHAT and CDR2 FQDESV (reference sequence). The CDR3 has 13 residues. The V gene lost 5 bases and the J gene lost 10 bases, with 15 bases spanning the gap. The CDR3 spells CASSTRLGQEQFF. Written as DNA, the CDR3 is TGTGCCAGCAGCACCCGCCTCGGACAGGAGCAGTTCTTC. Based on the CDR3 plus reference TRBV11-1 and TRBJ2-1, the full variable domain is EAEVAQSPRYKITEKSQAVAFWCDPISGHATLYWYRQILGQGPELLVQFQDESVVDDSQLPKDRFSAERLKGVDSTLKIQPAELGDSAMYLCASSTRLGQEQFFGPGTRLTVL.

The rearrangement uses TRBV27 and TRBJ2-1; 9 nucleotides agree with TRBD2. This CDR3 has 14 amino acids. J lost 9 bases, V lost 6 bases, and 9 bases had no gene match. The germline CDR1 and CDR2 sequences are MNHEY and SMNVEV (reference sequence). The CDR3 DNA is TGTGCCAGCAGCTATAGCGGGAGCGATGGTGAGCAGTTCTTC. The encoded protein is CASSYSGSDGEQFF.

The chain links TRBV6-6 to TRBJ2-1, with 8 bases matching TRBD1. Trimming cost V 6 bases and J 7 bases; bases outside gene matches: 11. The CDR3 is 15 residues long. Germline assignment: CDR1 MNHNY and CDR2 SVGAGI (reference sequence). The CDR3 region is CASRHGTGIKNEQFF. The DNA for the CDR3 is TGTGCCAGCAGACACGGGACAGGTATTAAAAATGAGCAGTTCTTC.

The CDR3 DNA follows: TGTGCCAGCAGTTTATCCCAAGCTCCGGCGGCCTACGAGCAGTACTTC. This gives the protein CASSLSQAPAAYEQYF. This chain joins TRBV27 and TRBJ2-7; D not resolved. This CDR3 has 16 residues. V was clipped by 0 bases and J by 2 bases, with 14 bases between them. Germline CDR1 reads MNHEY; CDR2 reads SMNVEV (reference sequence).

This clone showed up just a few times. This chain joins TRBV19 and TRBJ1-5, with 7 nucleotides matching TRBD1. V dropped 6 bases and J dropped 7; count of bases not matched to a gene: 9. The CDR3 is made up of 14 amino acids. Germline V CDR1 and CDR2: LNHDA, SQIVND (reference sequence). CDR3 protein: CASRRGQVGQPQHF. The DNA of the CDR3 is TGTGCCAGTAGACGAGGACAGGTTGGGCAGCCCCAGCATTTT. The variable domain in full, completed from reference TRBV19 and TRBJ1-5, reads DGGITQSPKYLFRKEGQNVTLSCEQNLNHDAMYWYRQDPGQGLRLIYYSQIVNDFQKGDIAEGYSVSREKKESFPLTVTSAQKNPTAFYLCASRRGQVGQPQHFGDGTRLSIL.

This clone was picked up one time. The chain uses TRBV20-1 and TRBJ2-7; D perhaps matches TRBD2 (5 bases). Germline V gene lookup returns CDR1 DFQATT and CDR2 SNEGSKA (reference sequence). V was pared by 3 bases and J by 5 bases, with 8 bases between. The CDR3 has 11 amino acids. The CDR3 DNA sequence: TGCAGTGCTAGGAACGGGGACGAGCAGTACTTC. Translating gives CSARNGDEQYF.

The CDR3 bases are TGTGCCAGCAGTGATCGAGAGGGAAACACCATATATTTT. It translates to CASSDREGNTIYF. The chain joins TRBV6-1 to TRBJ1-3; D unclear. Trimming took 3 bases from V and 4 from J, leaving 7 bases between them. CDR1 and CDR2 from the germline V gene are MNHNS and SASEGT. The CDR3 runs to 13 residues.

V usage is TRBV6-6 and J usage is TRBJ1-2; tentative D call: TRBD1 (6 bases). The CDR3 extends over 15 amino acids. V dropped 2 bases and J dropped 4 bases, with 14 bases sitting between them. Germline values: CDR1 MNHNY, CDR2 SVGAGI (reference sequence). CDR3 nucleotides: TGTGCCAGCAGTTACGCAGGGGACCCTCTCTATGGCTACACCTTC. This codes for CASSYAGDPLYGYTF.

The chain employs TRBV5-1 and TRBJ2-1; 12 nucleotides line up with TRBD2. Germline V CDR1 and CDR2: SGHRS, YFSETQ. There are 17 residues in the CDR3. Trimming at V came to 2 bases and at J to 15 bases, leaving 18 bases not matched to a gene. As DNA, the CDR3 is TGCGCCAGCAGCTTCGGTGCACTAGCGGGAGGCAATGTACGGAGGTTCTTC. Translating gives CASSFGALAGGNVRRFF.

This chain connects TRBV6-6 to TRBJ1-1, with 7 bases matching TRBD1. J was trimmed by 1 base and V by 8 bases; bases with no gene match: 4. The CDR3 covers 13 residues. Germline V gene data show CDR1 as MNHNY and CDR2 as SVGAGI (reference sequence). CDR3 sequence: CASGRDRNTEAFF. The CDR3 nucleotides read TGTGCCAGCGGCCGGGACAGGAACACTGAAGCTTTCTTT.